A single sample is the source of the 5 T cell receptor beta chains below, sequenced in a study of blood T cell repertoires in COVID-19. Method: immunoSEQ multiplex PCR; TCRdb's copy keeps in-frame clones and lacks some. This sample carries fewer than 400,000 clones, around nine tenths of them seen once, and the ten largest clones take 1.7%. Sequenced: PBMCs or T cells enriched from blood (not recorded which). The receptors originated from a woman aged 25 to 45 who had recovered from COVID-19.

As DNA, the CDR3 is TGCAGTGCTAGTAGGGGGGGGAGCGACGATGAGCAGTTCTTC. Its translation is CSASRGGSDDEQFF. This chain links TRBV20-1 with TRBJ2-1, with D maybe TRBD2 (7 bases). The germline V gene has CDR1 DFQATT and CDR2 SNEGSKA (reference sequence). The CDR3 covers 14 residues. The V and J ends lost 3 bases and 8 bases respectively, with 17 bases between them.

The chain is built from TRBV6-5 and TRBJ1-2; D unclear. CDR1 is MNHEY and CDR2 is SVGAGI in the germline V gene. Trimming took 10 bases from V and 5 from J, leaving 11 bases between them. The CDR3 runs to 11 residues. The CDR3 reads CATSEGYGYTF. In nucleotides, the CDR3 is TGTGCCACTTCGGAGGGTTATGGCTACACCTTC.

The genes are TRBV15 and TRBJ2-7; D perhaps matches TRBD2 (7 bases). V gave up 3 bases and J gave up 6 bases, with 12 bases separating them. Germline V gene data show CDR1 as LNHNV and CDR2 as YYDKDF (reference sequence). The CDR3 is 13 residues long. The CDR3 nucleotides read TGTGCCACCAGCAGCTTCGGGGGGCTCGAGCAGTACTTC. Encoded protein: CATSSFGGLEQYF.

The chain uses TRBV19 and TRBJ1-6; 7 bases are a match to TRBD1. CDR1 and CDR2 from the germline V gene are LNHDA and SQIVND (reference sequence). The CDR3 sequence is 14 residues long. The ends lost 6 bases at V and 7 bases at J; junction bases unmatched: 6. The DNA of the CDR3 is TGTGCCAGTAGCATCACAGGGGTCAATTCACCCCTCCACTTT. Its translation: CASSITGVNSPLHF.

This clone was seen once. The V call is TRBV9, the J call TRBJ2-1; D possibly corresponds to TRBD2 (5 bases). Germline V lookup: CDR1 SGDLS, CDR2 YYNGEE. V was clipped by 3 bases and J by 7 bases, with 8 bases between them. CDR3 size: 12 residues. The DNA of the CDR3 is TGTGCCAGCAGCGGAGGGCGAAATGAGCAGTTCTTC. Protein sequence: CASSGGRNEQFF.